This TCR beta chain comes out of a study of metastatic and nonmetastatic thyroid tumors. Thyroid surgery took place with no prior treatment in any patient. V shed 3 bases and J 4 bases; nucleotides not matched to a gene: 5. Looked up from germline, CDR1 is SNHLY and CDR2 is FYNNEI. The CDR3 has 15 residues. The authors' processing: In papillary thyroid cancer, a distant-metastasis classifier was built using CDR3 differences across clinicopathological groups. TCRdb re-called the PCR reads through MiXCR. TCRdb, not the authors, supplied the V and J calls. The table has tens of thousands of clones, about 17% seen once. This clone was seen many times.

The chain couples TRBV2 to TRBJ2-3; 9 bases map to TRBD1. The sequenced sample consisted of tumor tissue. This receptor was taken from a female donor with papillary thyroid cancer or a benign thyroid nodule (not recorded which). Some clones in this sample may be carry-over from other donors' samples. The CDR3 nucleotides read TGTGCCAGCAGTGACTCCGGGACAGGGTCAGATACGCAGTATTTT. This codes for CASSDSGTGSDTQYF.